This T cell receptor beta chain originates from a study of cytomegalovirus exposure and HLA in healthy donors. Primers included in the PCR were 60 Vbeta and 13 Jbeta primers. Assay used: immunoSEQ multiplex PCR; TCRdb lists only in-frame clones, some missing. The table includes 95,000 to 100,000 clones, 65% to 85% detected once. As regards this clone: Its antigen is not known.

CDR3 length: 14 residues. With V trimmed by 8 bases and J by 5 bases, 9 bases remained unmatched. Germline V gives CDR1 SGHTA, CDR2 FQGNSA. Overall study results and limits: The classifier was said to identify cytomegalovirus status with high specificity and sensitivity. It was 150 to 200 TCR beta chains that were listed as cytomegalovirus-associated.

The TCR comes from a man in his forties in good health and CMV-seronegative. The V call is TRBV7-2, the J call TRBJ2-1, with 7 positions matching TRBD2. Sequencing was done on a sample of PBMCs. Written as DNA, the CDR3 is TGTGCCAGCGGGAGGGCCCGGTACGACAATGAGCAGTTCTTC. It translates to CASGRARYDNEQFF.